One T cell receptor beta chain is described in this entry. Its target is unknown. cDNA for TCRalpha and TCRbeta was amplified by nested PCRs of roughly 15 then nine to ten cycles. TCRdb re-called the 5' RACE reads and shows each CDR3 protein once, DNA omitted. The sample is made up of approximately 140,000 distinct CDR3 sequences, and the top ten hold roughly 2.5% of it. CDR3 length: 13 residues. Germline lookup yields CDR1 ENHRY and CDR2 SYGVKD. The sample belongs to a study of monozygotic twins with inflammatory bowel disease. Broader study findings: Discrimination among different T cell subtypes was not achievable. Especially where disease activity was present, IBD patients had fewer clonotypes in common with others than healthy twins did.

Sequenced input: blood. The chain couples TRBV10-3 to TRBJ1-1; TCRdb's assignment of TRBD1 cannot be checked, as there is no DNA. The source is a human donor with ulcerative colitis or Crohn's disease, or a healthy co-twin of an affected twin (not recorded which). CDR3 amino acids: CAISESGGRGAFF.